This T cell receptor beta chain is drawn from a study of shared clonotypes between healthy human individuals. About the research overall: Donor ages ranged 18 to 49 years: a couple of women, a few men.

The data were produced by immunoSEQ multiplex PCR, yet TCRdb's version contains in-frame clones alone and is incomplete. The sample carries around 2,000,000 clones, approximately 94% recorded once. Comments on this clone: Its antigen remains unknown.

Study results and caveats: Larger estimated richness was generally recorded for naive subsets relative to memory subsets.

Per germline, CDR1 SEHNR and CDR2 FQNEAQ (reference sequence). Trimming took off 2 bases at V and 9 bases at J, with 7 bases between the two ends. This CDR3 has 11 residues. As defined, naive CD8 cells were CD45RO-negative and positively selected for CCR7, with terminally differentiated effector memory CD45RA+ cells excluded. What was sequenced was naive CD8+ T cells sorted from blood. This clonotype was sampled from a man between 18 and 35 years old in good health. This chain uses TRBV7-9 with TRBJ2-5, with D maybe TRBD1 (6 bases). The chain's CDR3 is CASSLKGAQYF. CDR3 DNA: TGTGCCAGCAGCTTAAAGGGGGCCCAGTACTTC.